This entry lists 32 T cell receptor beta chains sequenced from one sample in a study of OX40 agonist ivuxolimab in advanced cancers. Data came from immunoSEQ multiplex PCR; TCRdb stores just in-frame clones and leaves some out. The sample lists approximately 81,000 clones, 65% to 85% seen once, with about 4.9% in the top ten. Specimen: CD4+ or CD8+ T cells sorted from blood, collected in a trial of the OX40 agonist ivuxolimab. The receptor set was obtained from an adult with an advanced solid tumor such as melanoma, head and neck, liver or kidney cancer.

The CDR3 DNA is TGTGCCAGCAGTATGACAGTTAACTATGGCTACACCTTC. This codes for CASSMTVNYGYTF. The J gene is TRBJ1-2, the V gene TRBV5-4, with D possibly being TRBD1 (5 bases). Germline assignment: CDR1 SGHNT and CDR2 YYREEE (reference sequence). With 5 bases removed from V and 1 base from J, the gap between germline ends came to 9 bases. The CDR3 consists of 13 residues.

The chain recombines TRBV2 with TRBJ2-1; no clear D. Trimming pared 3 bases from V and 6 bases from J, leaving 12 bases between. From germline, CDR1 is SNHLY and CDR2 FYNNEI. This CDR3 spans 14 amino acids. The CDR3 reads CASSDPVGTNEQFF. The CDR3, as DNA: TGTGCCAGCAGTGATCCGGTTGGTACCAATGAGCAGTTCTTC.

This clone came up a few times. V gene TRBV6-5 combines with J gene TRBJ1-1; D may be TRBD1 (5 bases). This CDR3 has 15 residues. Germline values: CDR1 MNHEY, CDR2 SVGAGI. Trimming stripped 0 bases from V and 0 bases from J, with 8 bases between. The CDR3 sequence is CASSYSRGVNTEAFF. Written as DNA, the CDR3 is TGTGCCAGCAGTTACTCGAGGGGAGTGAACACTGAAGCTTTCTTT.

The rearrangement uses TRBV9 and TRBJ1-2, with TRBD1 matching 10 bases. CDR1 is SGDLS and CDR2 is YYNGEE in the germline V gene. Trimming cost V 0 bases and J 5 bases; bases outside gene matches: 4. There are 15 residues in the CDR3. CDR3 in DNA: TGTGCCAGCAGCGTAGGGGACAGGGGTGGGTATGGCTACACCTTC. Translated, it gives CASSVGDRGGYGYTF.

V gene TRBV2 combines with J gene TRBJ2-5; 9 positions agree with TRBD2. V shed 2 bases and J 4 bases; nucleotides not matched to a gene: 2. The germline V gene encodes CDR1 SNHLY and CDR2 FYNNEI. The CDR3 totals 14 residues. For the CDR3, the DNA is TGTGCCAGCAGTGAAAAAGCGGGAGGAGAGACCCAGTACTTC. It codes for CASSEKAGGETQYF. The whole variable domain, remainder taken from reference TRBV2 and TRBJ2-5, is EPEVTQTPSHQVTQMGQEVILRCVPISNHLYFYWYRQILGQKVEFLVSFYNNEISEKSEIFDDQFSVERPDGSNFTLKIRSTKLEDSAMYFCASSEKAGGETQYFGPGTRLLVL.

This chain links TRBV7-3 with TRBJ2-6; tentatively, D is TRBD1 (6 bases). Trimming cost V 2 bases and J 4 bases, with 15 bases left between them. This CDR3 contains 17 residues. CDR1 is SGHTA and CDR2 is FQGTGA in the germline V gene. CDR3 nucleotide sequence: TGTGCCAGCAGCTTAGTCGGTGGGACAATGGGGGCCAACGTCCTGACTTTC. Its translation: CASSLVGGTMGANVLTF.

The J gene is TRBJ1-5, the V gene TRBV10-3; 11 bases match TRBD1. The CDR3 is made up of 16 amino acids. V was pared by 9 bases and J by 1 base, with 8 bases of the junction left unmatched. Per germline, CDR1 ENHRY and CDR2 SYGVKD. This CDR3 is CAISGTGGLSNQPQHF. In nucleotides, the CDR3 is TGTGCCATATCCGGGACAGGGGGTTTAAGCAATCAGCCCCAGCATTTT.

The CDR3 sequence is CASSMGGSGNTIYF. The CDR3, as DNA: TGTGCCAGTAGTATGGGGGGTTCTGGAAACACCATATATTTT. The chain recombines TRBV19 with TRBJ1-3; the D gene is possibly TRBD1 (5 bases). The CDR3 covers 14 residues. Germline values: CDR1 LNHDA, CDR2 SQIVND (reference sequence). Trimming shortened V by 3 bases and J by 1 base, and 7 bases separated the two germline ends.

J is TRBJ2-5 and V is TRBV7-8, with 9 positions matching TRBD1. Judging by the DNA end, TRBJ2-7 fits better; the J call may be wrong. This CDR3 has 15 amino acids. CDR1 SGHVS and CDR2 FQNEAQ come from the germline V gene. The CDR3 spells CASSSGQGRSYEQYF. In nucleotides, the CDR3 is TGTGCCAGCAGCTCGGGACAGGGACGCTCCTACGAGCAGTACTTC.

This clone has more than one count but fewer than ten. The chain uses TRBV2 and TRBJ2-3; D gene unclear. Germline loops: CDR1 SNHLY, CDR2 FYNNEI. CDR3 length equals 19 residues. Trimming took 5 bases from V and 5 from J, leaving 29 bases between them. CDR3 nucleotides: TGTGCCAGCAGTCCCAGCCTCATAGCATCCGCGAGGAAGGGAGATACGCAGTATTTT. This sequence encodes CASSPSLIASARKGDTQYF.

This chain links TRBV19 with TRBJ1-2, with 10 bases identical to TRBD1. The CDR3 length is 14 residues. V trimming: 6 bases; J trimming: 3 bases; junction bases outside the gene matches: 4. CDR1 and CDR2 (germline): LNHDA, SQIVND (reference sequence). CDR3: CASRETGGDYGYTF. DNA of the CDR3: TGTGCCAGTAGGGAGACAGGGGGCGACTATGGCTACACCTTC.

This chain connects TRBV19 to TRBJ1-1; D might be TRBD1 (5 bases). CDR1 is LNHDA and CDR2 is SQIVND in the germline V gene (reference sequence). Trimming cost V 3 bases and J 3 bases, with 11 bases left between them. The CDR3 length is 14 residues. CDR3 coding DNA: TGTGCCAGTAGTATTCGACAGTCCGACACTGAAGCTTTCTTT. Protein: CASSIRQSDTEAFF.

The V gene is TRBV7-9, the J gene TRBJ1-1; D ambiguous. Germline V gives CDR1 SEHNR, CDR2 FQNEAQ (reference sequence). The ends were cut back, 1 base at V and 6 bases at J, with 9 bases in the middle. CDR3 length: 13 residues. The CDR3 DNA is TGTGCCAGCAGCTTAGTATCTCCCCCTGAAGCTTTCTTT. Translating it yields CASSLVSPPEAFF.

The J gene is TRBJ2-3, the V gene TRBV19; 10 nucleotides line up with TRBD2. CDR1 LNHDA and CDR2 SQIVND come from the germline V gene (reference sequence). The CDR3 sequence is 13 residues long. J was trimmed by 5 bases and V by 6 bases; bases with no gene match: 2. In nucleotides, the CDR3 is TGTGCCAGTAGGGTAGCGGGAGGAGATACGCAGTATTTT. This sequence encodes CASRVAGGDTQYF.

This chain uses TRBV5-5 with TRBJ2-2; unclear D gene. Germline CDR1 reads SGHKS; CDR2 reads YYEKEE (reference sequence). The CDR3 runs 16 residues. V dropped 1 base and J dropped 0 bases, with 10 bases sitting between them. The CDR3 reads CASSLFRNSNTGELFF. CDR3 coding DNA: TGTGCCAGCAGCTTGTTCCGCAACTCGAACACCGGGGAGCTGTTTTTT.

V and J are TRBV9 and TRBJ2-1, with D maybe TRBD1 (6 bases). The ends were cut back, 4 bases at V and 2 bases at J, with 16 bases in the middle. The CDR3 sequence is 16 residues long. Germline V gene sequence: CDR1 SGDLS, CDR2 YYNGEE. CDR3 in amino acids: CASSLTQGFPYNEQFF. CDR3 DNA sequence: TGTGCCAGCAGCCTAACACAGGGATTCCCCTACAATGAGCAGTTCTTC.

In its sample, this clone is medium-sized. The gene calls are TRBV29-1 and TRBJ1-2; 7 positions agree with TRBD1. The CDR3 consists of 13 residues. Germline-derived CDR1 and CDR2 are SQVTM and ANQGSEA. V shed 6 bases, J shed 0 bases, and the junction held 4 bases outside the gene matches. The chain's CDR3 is CSVHRGSNYGYTF. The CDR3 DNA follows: TGCAGCGTCCACAGGGGCTCTAACTATGGCTACACCTTC.

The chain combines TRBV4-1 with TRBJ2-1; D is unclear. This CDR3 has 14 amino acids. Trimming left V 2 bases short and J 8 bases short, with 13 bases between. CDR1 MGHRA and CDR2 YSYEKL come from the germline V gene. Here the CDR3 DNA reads TGCGCCAGCAGCCAACCTAACGTTGACGATGAGCAGTTCTTC. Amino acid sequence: CASSQPNVDDEQFF.

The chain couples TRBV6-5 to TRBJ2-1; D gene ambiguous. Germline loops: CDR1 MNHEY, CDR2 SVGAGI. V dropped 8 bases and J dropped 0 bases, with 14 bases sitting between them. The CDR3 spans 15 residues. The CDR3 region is CASFKRLSSYNEQFF. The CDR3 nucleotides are TGTGCCAGCTTTAAGCGCTTGAGCTCCTACAATGAGCAGTTCTTC.

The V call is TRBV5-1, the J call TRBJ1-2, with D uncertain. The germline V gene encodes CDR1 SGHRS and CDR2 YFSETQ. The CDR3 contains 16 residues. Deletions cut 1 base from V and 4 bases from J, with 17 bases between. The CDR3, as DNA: TGCGCCAGCAGCTTGTCTCAGGCGGCTGTTAGCTATGGCTACACCTTC. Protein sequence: CASSLSQAAVSYGYTF.

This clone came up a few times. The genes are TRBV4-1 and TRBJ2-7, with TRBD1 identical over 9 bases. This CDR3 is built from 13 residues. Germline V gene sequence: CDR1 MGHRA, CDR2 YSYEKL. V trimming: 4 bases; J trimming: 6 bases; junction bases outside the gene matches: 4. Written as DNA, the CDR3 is TGCGCCAGCAGCCTTGGACAGGGGATCGAGCAGTACTTC. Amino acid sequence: CASSLGQGIEQYF.

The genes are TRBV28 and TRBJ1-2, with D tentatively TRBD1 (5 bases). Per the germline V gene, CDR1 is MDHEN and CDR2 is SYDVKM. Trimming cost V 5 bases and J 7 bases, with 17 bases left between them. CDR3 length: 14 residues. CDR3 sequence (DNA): TGTGCCAGCAGTCTCGACACGTTGAGGGGTGGCTACACCTTC. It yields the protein CASSLDTLRGGYTF.

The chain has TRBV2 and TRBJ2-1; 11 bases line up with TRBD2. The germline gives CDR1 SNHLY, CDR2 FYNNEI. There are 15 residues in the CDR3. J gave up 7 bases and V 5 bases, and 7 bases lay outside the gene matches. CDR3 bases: TGTGCCAGCAGTTTTAGCGGGAGGGCCTTGAATGAGCAGTTCTTC. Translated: CASSFSGRALNEQFF.

The CDR3 loop is CASRERDVGTEAFF. The CDR3 DNA sequence: TGTGCCAGCAGGGAAAGGGATGTCGGCACTGAAGCTTTCTTT. V usage is TRBV2 and J usage is TRBJ1-1; D not resolved. V lost 6 bases to trimming and J lost 4 bases, with 15 bases between them. Germline V gives CDR1 SNHLY, CDR2 FYNNEI. The CDR3 runs to 14 residues.

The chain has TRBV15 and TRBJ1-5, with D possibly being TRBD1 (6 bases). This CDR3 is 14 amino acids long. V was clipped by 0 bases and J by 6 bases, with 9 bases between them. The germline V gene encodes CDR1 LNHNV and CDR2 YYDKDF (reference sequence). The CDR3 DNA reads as TGTGCCACCAGCAGAGATAAAGGGGGTCAGCCCCAGCATTTT. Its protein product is CATSRDKGGQPQHF.

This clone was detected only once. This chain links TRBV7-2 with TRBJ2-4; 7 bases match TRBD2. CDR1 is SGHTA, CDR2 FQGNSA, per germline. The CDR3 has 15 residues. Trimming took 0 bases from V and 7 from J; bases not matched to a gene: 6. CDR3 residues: CASSLAGGSSNIQYF. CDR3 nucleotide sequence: TGTGCCAGCAGCTTAGCGGGCGGGAGTTCTAACATTCAGTACTTC.

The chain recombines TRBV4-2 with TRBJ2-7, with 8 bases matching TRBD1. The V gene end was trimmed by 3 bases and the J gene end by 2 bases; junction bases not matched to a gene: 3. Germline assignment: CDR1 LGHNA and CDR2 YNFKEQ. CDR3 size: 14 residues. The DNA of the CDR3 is TGTGCCAGCAGCCACAGGACAGGGACCTACGAGCAGTACTTC. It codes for CASSHRTGTYEQYF.

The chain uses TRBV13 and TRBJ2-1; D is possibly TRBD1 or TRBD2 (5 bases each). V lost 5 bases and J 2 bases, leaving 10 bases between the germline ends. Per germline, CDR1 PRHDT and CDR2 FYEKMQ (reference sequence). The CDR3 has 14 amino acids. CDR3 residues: CASSRGPPYNEQFF. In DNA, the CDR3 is TGTGCCAGCAGCCGGGGACCCCCCTACAATGAGCAGTTCTTC.

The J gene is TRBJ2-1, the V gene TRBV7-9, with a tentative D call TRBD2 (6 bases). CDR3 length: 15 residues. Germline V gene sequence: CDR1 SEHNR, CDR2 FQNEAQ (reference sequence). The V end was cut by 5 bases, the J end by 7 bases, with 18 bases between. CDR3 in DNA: TGTGCCAGCAGCGCCCCCGGGACTCAAGGAAATGAGCAGTTCTTC. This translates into CASSAPGTQGNEQFF.

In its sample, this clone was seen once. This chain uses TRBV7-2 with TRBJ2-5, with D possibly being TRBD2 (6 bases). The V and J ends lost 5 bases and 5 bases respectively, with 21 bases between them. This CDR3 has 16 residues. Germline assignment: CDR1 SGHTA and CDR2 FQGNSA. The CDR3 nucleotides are TGTGCCAGCAGCCTACTGGCGGGAACCCTCGGGGAGACCCAGTACTTC. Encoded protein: CASSLLAGTLGETQYF.

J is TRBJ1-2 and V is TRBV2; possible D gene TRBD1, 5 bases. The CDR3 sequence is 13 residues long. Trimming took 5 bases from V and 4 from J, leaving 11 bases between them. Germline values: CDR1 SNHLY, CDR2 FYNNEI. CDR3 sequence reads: CASSPGFSYGYTF. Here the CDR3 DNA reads TGTGCCAGCAGTCCAGGGTTTAGCTATGGCTACACCTTC.

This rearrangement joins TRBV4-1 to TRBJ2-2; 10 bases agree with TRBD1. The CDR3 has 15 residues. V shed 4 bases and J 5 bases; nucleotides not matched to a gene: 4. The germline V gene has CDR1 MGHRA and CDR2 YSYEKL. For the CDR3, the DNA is TGCGCCAGCAGCCGAGACAGGGGGCGAACCGGGGAGCTGTTTTTT. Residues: CASSRDRGRTGELFF.